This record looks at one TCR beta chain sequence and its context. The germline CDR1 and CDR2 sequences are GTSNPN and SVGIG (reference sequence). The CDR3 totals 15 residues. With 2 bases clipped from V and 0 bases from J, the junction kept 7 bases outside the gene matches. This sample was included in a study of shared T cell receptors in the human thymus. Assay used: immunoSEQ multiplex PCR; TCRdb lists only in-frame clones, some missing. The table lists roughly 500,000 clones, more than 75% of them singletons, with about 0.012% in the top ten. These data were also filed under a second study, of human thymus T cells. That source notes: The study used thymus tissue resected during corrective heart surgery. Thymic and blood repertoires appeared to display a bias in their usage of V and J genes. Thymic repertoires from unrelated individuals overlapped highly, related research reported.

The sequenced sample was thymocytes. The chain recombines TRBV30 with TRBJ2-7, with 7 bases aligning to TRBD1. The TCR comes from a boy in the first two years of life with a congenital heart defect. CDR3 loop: CAWSISDRLSYEQYF. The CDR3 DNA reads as TGTGCCTGGAGTATATCGGACAGGCTCTCCTACGAGCAGTACTTC.